This T cell receptor (beta chain) came from a study of CD8+CD57+ T cells in acquired aplastic anemia. Study-level information: The DNA of sorted CD4+ and CD8+ cells averaged approximately 3.4 ug. Study-wide findings and caveats: Controls did not differ significantly from patients in CD8+ Simpson's diversity. Researchers report that around 29 CD8+ CDR3 sequences appeared in both patients and controls.

CD8+CD57+ cell expansion, shown by flow cytometry, had occurred in the patients selected for sequencing. No therapy had been given to the patients at the time of blood sampling. There are many counts of this clonotype. What it binds is unknown. For CDR3 and TCR beta VDJ profiling, genomic DNA was the template used. MiXCR, applied by TCRdb to the reads, yields one record per CDR3 protein. The table shows 450,000 to 550,000 distinct CDR3 sequences, with about a third occurring only once. The CDR3 has 13 residues. Germline V gene sequence: CDR1 LNHDA, CDR2 SQIVND (reference sequence). Trimming removed 1 base at V and 5 bases at J, with 8 bases between.

This rearrangement joins TRBV19 to TRBJ2-5; no firm D call. This receptor was taken from a human donor with aplastic anemia. Sequenced input: sorted CD4+, CD8+, or CD8+CD57+ T cells (not recorded which) from PBMCs. The CDR3 coding sequence is TGTGCCAGTAGTATAGTTGGGCAGGAGACCCAGTACTTC. Encoded protein: CASSIVGQETQYF.